This T cell receptor (beta chain) was captured in a study of molecular identifiers for immune sequencing clone quantification. This clonotype was seen repeatedly, ten times or more. Its antigen remains unidentified. Study-level findings and limits: Clones with over 20 RNA copies captured over 98% of effector molecules but under 1% of naive ones.

The authors gated naive CD8 T cells as CD8+CD4-CCR7+CD45RA+ for sorting. TCR libraries were built in bulk with a published protocol and specific TCR primers. In TCRdb, the PCR reads were re-called with MiXCR into one record per CDR3 protein. This sample yields 460,000 or so distinct CDR3 sequences, of which around 21% are seen a single time; approximately 0.84% belongs to the top ten. Trimming pared 2 bases from V and 4 bases from J, leaving 12 bases between. Per the germline V gene, CDR1 is SGHTA and CDR2 is FQGNSA. The CDR3 runs 15 residues. This TCR came from a human donor in good health. Some libraries in this study had Jurkat cell RNA spiked in. The material sequenced was naive CD8+ T cells from blood, with Jurkat cell RNA spiked in. As to subset: FACS-sorted CD8+CD4-CCR7+CD45RA+ naive T cells. This chain uses TRBV7-2 with TRBJ2-1; possibly TRBD2 for D (5 bases). The CDR3 DNA reads TGTGCCAGCAGCTTAATATCGGGGTTGTACAATGAGCAGTTCTTC. It is translated as CASSLISGLYNEQFF.